A single sample gave rise to the 2 T cell receptor beta chains below, sequenced in a study of blood T cell repertoires in COVID-19. TCRdb's table, derived via immunoSEQ multiplex PCR, lists solely in-frame clones and lacks some. The data hold 140,000 or so clones, with under 90% observed a single time. The sequencing sample was made of peripheral blood. These receptors were obtained from a human donor in a cohort sampled during active COVID-19.

V usage is TRBV6-6 and J usage is TRBJ2-7; 8 nucleotides match TRBD2. V trimming: 6 bases; J trimming: 5 bases; junction bases outside the gene matches: 9. CDR1 and CDR2 (germline): MNHNY, SVGAGI (reference sequence). This CDR3 spans 14 amino acids. The chain's CDR3 is CASSFRLARDEQYF. The CDR3 nucleotides read TGTGCCAGCAGCTTCCGACTAGCGCGCGACGAGCAGTACTTC.

This chain joins TRBV18 and TRBJ2-1; 7 bases match TRBD2. CDR1 is KGHSH, CDR2 LQKENI, per germline. V shed 0 bases, J shed 6 bases, and the junction held 11 bases outside the gene matches. This CDR3 is built from 17 residues. The CDR3 DNA reads TGTGCCAGCTCACCACCTGGCCTAGCGGACCCCCTCAATGAGCAGTTCTTC. Protein: CASSPPGLADPLNEQFF.